The 31 T cell receptor beta chains given below trace back to one sample, sequenced in a study of blood T cell repertoires in COVID-19. Profiling relied on immunoSEQ multiplex PCR, and the TCRdb table lists in-frame clones only, not all of them. The table shows roughly 220,000 clones, with more than 80% occurring only once. Sequencing input: peripheral blood. These receptors all stem from an elderly woman with COVID-19, enrolled during active disease.

V usage is TRBV6-2 or TRBV6-3 and J usage is TRBJ2-3; D is unclear. The V and J ends lost 0 bases and 1 base respectively, with 11 bases between them. This CDR3 has 16 amino acids. From germline, CDR1 is MNHEY and CDR2 SVGEGT. The chain's CDR3 is CASSYSATPGTDTQYF. DNA of the CDR3: TGTGCCAGCAGTTACTCTGCCACCCCAGGCACAGATACGCAGTATTTT.

This clone was observed once. The gene calls are TRBV5-4 and TRBJ1-2; 7 bases line up with TRBD1. J was trimmed by 3 bases and V by 0 bases; bases with no gene match: 8. CDR1 and CDR2 (germline): SGHNT, YYREEE (reference sequence). The CDR3 is 16 amino acids. The CDR3 loop reads CASSLDRGRSDYGYTF. CDR3 coding DNA: TGTGCCAGCAGCTTGGATAGGGGGCGCAGCGACTATGGCTACACCTTC.

The chain uses TRBV6-5 and TRBJ2-7; D possibly corresponds to TRBD1 (6 bases). CDR1 MNHEY and CDR2 SVGAGI come from the germline V gene. The CDR3 runs to 15 residues. V was pared by 5 bases and J by 6 bases, with 20 bases between. DNA of the CDR3: TGTGCCAGCAGTCCCCTCGACAGGACCCCTGGCGAGCAGTACTTC. Its translation: CASSPLDRTPGEQYF.

The V gene is TRBV7-2, the J gene TRBJ2-5; 7 bases match TRBD1. Germline V gives CDR1 SGHTA, CDR2 FQGNSA. J lost 2 bases, V lost 7 bases, and 7 bases had no gene match. This CDR3 contains 14 residues. The CDR3 loop reads CASNYRGVQETQYF. For the CDR3, the DNA is TGTGCCAGCAACTACAGGGGAGTACAAGAGACCCAGTACTTC.

The chain recombines TRBV19 with TRBJ2-7; 9 bases match TRBD1. V lost 7 bases, J lost 3 bases, and 7 bases stayed unmatched. Germline values: CDR1 LNHDA, CDR2 SQIVND (reference sequence). This CDR3 is built from 14 residues. CDR3 in DNA: TGTGCCAGTATCGCGGGACAGGGCAGCTACGAGCAGTACTTC. Amino acid sequence: CASIAGQGSYEQYF. The full variable domain, its missing parts supplied by reference TRBV19 and TRBJ2-7, is DGGITQSPKYLFRKEGQNVTLSCEQNLNHDAMYWYRQDPGQGLRLIYYSQIVNDFQKGDIAEGYSVSREKKESFPLTVTSAQKNPTAFYLCASIAGQGSYEQYFGPGTRLTVT.

The V gene is TRBV19, the J gene TRBJ1-6; the D gene is possibly TRBD1 (6 bases). The CDR3 sequence is 13 residues long. The germline V gene has CDR1 LNHDA and CDR2 SQIVND (reference sequence). V dropped 5 bases and J dropped 9 bases, with 11 bases sitting between them. The CDR3 sequence: CASSSGTSSPLHF. The DNA for the CDR3 is TGTGCCAGTAGTTCGGGGACAAGTTCACCCCTCCACTTT.

The CDR3 DNA is TGTGCCAGTAGTATTTTAGCGGGCGGCTACACCTTC. Encoded protein: CASSILAGGYTF. This chain joins TRBV19 and TRBJ1-2; D uncertain. V shed 3 bases and J shed 8 bases, with 10 bases lying between them. CDR3 length: 12 amino acids. In germline, CDR1 is LNHDA, CDR2 SQIVND (reference sequence).

This clone was observed many times. The V and J genes are TRBV7-6 and TRBJ2-1; 11 nucleotides line up with TRBD2. CDR3 length: 16 amino acids. CDR1 is SGHVS, CDR2 FNYEAQ, per germline. After removal of 5 bases from V and 8 bases from J, the junction contained 11 bases not matched to a gene. The CDR3 spells CASSRIAGGPSDEQFF. DNA of the CDR3: TGTGCCAGCAGCCGGATAGCGGGAGGGCCGAGCGATGAGCAGTTCTTC.

In regard to this clone: Distinct nucleotide sequences in the sample also encode this CDR3. This chain connects TRBV19 to TRBJ1-6; TRBD1 matches 8 bases. This CDR3 contains 14 residues. In germline, CDR1 is LNHDA, CDR2 SQIVND (reference sequence). The V gene end was trimmed by 6 bases and the J gene end by 4 bases; junction bases not matched to a gene: 2. This chain's CDR3 is CASRGQEYNSPLHF. The CDR3 DNA follows: TGTGCCAGTAGGGGACAGGAATATAATTCACCCCTCCACTTT. The full variable domain, rest sourced from reference TRBV19 and TRBJ1-6, is DGGITQSPKYLFRKEGQNVTLSCEQNLNHDAMYWYRQDPGQGLRLIYYSQIVNDFQKGDIAEGYSVSREKKESFPLTVTSAQKNPTAFYLCASRGQEYNSPLHFGNGTRLTVT.

The chain couples TRBV29-1 to TRBJ1-2; 7 bases map to TRBD1. J was trimmed by 2 bases and V by 7 bases; bases with no gene match: 10. The CDR3 runs 14 residues. The germline gives CDR1 SQVTM, CDR2 ANQGSEA. CDR3 sequence: CSAGQVGQNYGYTF. CDR3 in DNA: TGCAGCGCCGGACAGGTCGGCCAGAACTATGGCTACACCTTC.

J is TRBJ1-5 and V is TRBV27, with a weak D call TRBD1 (6 bases). The germline V and J ends were trimmed by 0 bases and 0 bases, with 12 bases remaining between them. Germline loops: CDR1 MNHEY, CDR2 SMNVEV (reference sequence). The CDR3 spans 17 residues. In nucleotides, the CDR3 is TGTGCCAGCAGTTTATCAGGACAGACTTATAGCAATCAGCCCCAGCATTTT. Amino acids: CASSLSGQTYSNQPQHF.

The chain employs TRBV5-1 and TRBJ2-1; D gene ambiguous. V was cut by 1 base and J by 10 bases, with 12 bases left in between. This CDR3 spans 13 amino acids. In germline, CDR1 is SGHRS, CDR2 YFSETQ. The CDR3 protein is CASSLYGSHEQFF. The CDR3 nucleotides read TGCGCCAGCAGCTTGTACGGGTCGCACGAGCAGTTCTTC.

This chain uses TRBV5-1 with TRBJ2-7; 10 bases match TRBD2. This CDR3 is 14 amino acids long. J lost 5 bases, V lost 1 base, and 3 bases had no gene match. Per germline, CDR1 SGHRS and CDR2 YFSETQ. DNA for the CDR3: TGCGCCAGCAGCTTGTCTAGCGGGAGCCACGAGCAGTACTTC. Translated: CASSLSSGSHEQYF.

In its sample, this clone was seen once. The chain employs TRBV10-3 and TRBJ1-1; 7 positions match TRBD1. J was trimmed by 2 bases and V by 7 bases; bases with no gene match: 13. The CDR3 is made up of 16 amino acids. The V gene's germline CDR1 is ENHRY and CDR2 SYGVKD. The CDR3 DNA reads as TGTGCCATCACAAGCATCCACACAGGGGTTAACACTGAAGCTTTCTTT. Its translation: CAITSIHTGVNTEAFF.

The V call is TRBV24-1, the J call TRBJ2-5; possible D gene TRBD1, 8 bases. Trimming took 0 bases from V and 2 from J, leaving 15 bases between them. CDR1 is KGHDR, CDR2 SFDVKD, per germline. This CDR3 region has 17 residues. The CDR3 spells CATSDLHGQGGQETQYF. The CDR3 coding sequence is TGTGCCACCAGTGATTTGCACGGACAGGGAGGGCAAGAGACCCAGTACTTC.

This rearrangement joins TRBV9 to TRBJ2-7; perhaps TRBD1 as D (6 bases). The germline V gene has CDR1 SGDLS and CDR2 YYNGEE. The length of the CDR3 is 14 residues. V dropped 0 bases and J dropped 2 bases, with 9 bases sitting between them. CDR3 in amino acids: CASSVATGTYEQYF. The DNA of the CDR3 is TGTGCCAGCAGCGTAGCGACAGGCACCTACGAGCAGTACTTC.

The J gene is TRBJ1-5, the V gene TRBV28, with D tentatively TRBD1 (6 bases). CDR1 and CDR2 (germline): MDHEN, SYDVKM. The ends were cut back, 3 bases at V and 4 bases at J, with 10 bases in the middle. There are 14 residues in the CDR3. The CDR3 sequence: CASSLGHPNQPQHF. The CDR3 region has the DNA TGTGCCAGCAGTTTGGGACACCCGAATCAGCCCCAGCATTTT.

The rearrangement links TRBV27 to TRBJ2-1; 8 bases line up with TRBD2. V was clipped by 6 bases and J by 0 bases; unmatched bases: 13. Germline-derived CDR1 and CDR2 are MNHEY and SMNVEV (reference sequence). The CDR3 covers 18 residues. The CDR3 DNA reads as TGTGCCAGCAGACAGCAACGAACCGGGACTAGCTCCTACAATGAGCAGTTCTTC. Its protein is CASRQQRTGTSSYNEQFF.

The V call is TRBV2, the J call TRBJ2-5, with D possibly matching TRBD1 (5 bases). This CDR3 comprises 12 residues. The V and J ends lost 5 bases and 4 bases respectively, with 8 bases between them. Germline V gives CDR1 SNHLY, CDR2 FYNNEI. The CDR3 is CASSQRGETQYF. CDR3 DNA sequence: TGTGCCAGCAGTCAAAGGGGAGAGACCCAGTACTTC.

This sequence joins TRBV28 and TRBJ1-4; 7 bases map to TRBD1. The germline CDR1 and CDR2 sequences are MDHEN and SYDVKM. This CDR3 is 16 amino acids long. V gave up 3 bases and J gave up 7 bases; unmatched junction bases: 11. CDR3 residues: CASSLARGIGREKLFF. For the CDR3, the DNA is TGTGCCAGCAGTTTGGCCAGGGGGATCGGTCGTGAAAAACTGTTTTTT.

The rearrangement uses TRBV18 and TRBJ1-1; D unclear. Germline V gene data show CDR1 as KGHSH and CDR2 as LQKENI. The CDR3 covers 15 residues. V lost 6 bases and J lost 1, with 15 bases in between. The CDR3 sequence is CASSHQSTGNTEAFF. For the CDR3, the DNA is TGTGCCAGCTCCCACCAGAGTACGGGGAACACTGAAGCTTTCTTT.

The rearrangement joins TRBV5-8 to TRBJ2-3; TRBD1 agrees at 7 bases. V lost 5 bases and J lost 7; bases outside the gene matches: 13. Germline V gives CDR1 SGHTS, CDR2 YDEGEE. The CDR3 is made up of 15 amino acids. The CDR3 nucleotides are TGTGCCAGCAGTTTTCCGACAGGGAGAGAAAATACGCAGTATTTT. Residues: CASSFPTGRENTQYF.

The rearrangement joins TRBV5-6 to TRBJ1-5; TRBD1 aligns across 9 bases. Trimming cost V 7 bases and J 1 base; bases outside gene matches: 12. There are 17 residues in the CDR3. Germline V gene lookup returns CDR1 SGHDT and CDR2 YYEEEE. CDR3 protein: CASRFGDRVASNQPQHF. CDR3 DNA sequence: TGTGCCAGCCGTTTCGGGGACAGGGTCGCGAGCAATCAGCCCCAGCATTTT.

CDR3 sequence reads: CASSLAFQGQPQHF. CDR3 bases: TGTGCCAGCAGTTTGGCCTTTCAGGGCCAGCCCCAGCATTTT. V is TRBV2 and J is TRBJ1-5, with D possibly being TRBD1 (5 bases). Germline CDR1 reads SNHLY; CDR2 reads FYNNEI. V gave up 5 bases and J gave up 7 bases, with 15 bases separating them. This CDR3 contains 14 residues.

The rearrangement uses TRBV2 and TRBJ1-2; D gene unclear. Trimming took 1 base from V and 4 from J, leaving 7 bases between them. This CDR3 spans 13 amino acids. The germline V gene has CDR1 SNHLY and CDR2 FYNNEI. CDR3 nucleotides: TGTGCCAGCAGTGAAGGGGCCGGCTATGGCTACACCTTC. It is translated as CASSEGAGYGYTF.

The chain couples TRBV7-3 to TRBJ2-7, with TRBD2 as a possible D gene (6 bases). Per germline, CDR1 SGHTA and CDR2 FQGTGA. The length of the CDR3 is 13 residues. Trimming took 1 base from V and 11 from J, leaving 15 bases between them. The CDR3 nucleotides are TGTGCCAGCAGCTTAAGTAGGCTAGCGCGAAAGTACTTC. Translation: CASSLSRLARKYF. Combining the CDR3 with reference TRBV7-3 and TRBJ2-7 gives the whole variable domain GAGVSQTPSNKVTEKGKYVELRCDPISGHTALYWYRQSLGQGPEFLIYFQGTGAADDSGLPNDRFFAVRPEGSVSTLKIQRTERGDSAVYLCASSLSRLARKYFGPGTRLTVT.

The rearrangement links TRBV2 to TRBJ2-2; TRBD1 aligns across 7 bases. The germline V gene has CDR1 SNHLY and CDR2 FYNNEI. This CDR3 has 15 amino acids. With V trimmed by 10 bases and J by 2 bases, 10 bases remained unmatched. The CDR3 DNA is TGTGCCACCTCGAGGACAGGTTCCAACACCGGGGAGCTGTTTTTT. Protein: CATSRTGSNTGELFF. Looking up the rest from reference TRBV2 and TRBJ2-2 gives the full variable domain: EPEVTQTPSHQVTQMGQEVILRCVPISNHLYFYWYRQILGQKVEFLVSFYNNEISEKSEIFDDQFSVERPDGSNFTLKIRSTKLEDSAMYFCATSRTGSNTGELFFGEGSRLTVL.

The genes are TRBV19 and TRBJ2-7, with D perhaps TRBD2 (5 bases). This CDR3 region has 14 residues. Germline CDR1 reads LNHDA; CDR2 reads SQIVND (reference sequence). Trimming removed 1 base at V and 6 bases at J, with 13 bases between. The CDR3 DNA is TGTGCCAGTAGTATAGGAGAGGGTACCTGCGAGCAGTACTTC. Residues: CASSIGEGTCEQYF.

The chain carries TRBV11-3 and TRBJ1-1; D might be TRBD1 (5 bases). The CDR3 has 13 residues. Germline V gene data show CDR1 as SGHNT and CDR2 as YENEEA. V gave up 6 bases and J gave up 7 bases, with 15 bases separating them. The CDR3 DNA reads TGTGCCAGCAGTTCAGACCAGGGTAGTGAAGCTTTCTTT. Its protein is CASSSDQGSEAFF.

The genes are TRBV18 and TRBJ1-3; D is unresolved. The germline gives CDR1 KGHSH, CDR2 LQKENI. Trimming took 2 bases from V and 4 from J, leaving 18 bases between them. This CDR3 region has 17 residues. DNA of the CDR3: TGTGCCAGCTCACCAACCGCAGGCTCTTCGTGGGGAAACACCATATATTTT. This translates into CASSPTAGSSWGNTIYF. Full variable domain (missing parts from reference TRBV18 and TRBJ1-3): NAGVMQNPRHLVRRRGQEARLRCSPMKGHSHVYWYRQLPEEGLKFMVYLQKENIIDESGMPKERFSAEFPKEGPSILRIQQVVRGDSAAYFCASSPTAGSSWGNTIYFGEGSWLTVV.

This clone was seen at least ten times. Other DNA sequences within the sample encode an identical CDR3. The chain has TRBV18 and TRBJ1-6; D not resolved. Between the trimmed V and J ends, which lost 6 bases and 9 bases, there was a span of 12 bases. Looked up from germline, CDR1 is KGHSH and CDR2 is LQKENI. This CDR3 has 13 amino acids. The CDR3 reads CASSLDRGSPLHF. The CDR3 DNA sequence: TGTGCCAGCTCGCTCGACCGGGGTTCACCCCTCCACTTT.